A single sample gave rise to the 24 T cell receptor beta chains below, sequenced in a study of cytomegalovirus exposure and HLA in healthy donors. The PCR had 60 Vbeta and 13 Jbeta primers. Sequencing was performed with immunoSEQ multiplex PCR; in TCRdb, only in-frame clones are kept and a portion is missing. The sample records about 130,000 clones, 80% being singletons. Sequencing was done on a sample of PBMCs. The receptors here all came from a female donor in good health and CMV-seronegative.

Only a few counts were recorded for this clone. J is TRBJ1-6 and V is TRBV11-1; TRBD1 matches at 7 bases. The CDR3 contains 16 residues. The junction had 9 bases not matched to a gene; V was cut back by 6 bases and J by 4 bases. Germline CDR1 SGHAT, CDR2 FQDESV (reference sequence). The CDR3 coding sequence is TGTGCCAGCAGTTACGGACAGGCGCTGTATAATTCACCCCTCCACTTT. Translated: CASSYGQALYNSPLHF.

The chain combines TRBV7-9 with TRBJ2-2; TRBD2 aligns across 9 bases. The V segment lost 5 bases and the J segment 2 bases; nucleotides outside the gene matches: 6. Per the germline V gene, CDR1 is SEHNR and CDR2 is FQNEAQ (reference sequence). This CDR3 has 16 amino acids. CDR3 nucleotide sequence: TGTGCCAGCAGCCCAGGACTAGCGCGCAACACCGGGGAGCTGTTTTTT. It codes for CASSPGLARNTGELFF.

The chain links TRBV4-2 to TRBJ1-5; D is undetermined. The CDR3 sequence is 16 residues long. V gave up 1 base and J gave up 2 bases, with 12 bases separating them. Germline CDR1 reads LGHNA; CDR2 reads YNFKEQ. CDR3 coding DNA: TGTGCCAGCAGCCAAGTTTCCGGGTACGGCAATCAGCCCCAGCATTTT. This translates into CASSQVSGYGNQPQHF.

The chain joins TRBV28 to TRBJ2-5; 10 positions agree with TRBD1. The V gene's germline CDR1 is MDHEN and CDR2 SYDVKM. This CDR3 region has 15 residues. V was clipped by 4 bases and J by 6 bases; unmatched bases: 8. CDR3 residues: CASSSPGTGAKTQYF. The CDR3 DNA sequence: TGTGCCAGCAGTTCCCCCGGGACAGGGGCAAAGACCCAGTACTTC.

The V call is TRBV7-7, the J call TRBJ2-5, with a weak D call TRBD2 (6 bases). Germline V lookup: CDR1 SSHAT, CDR2 FNYEAQ (reference sequence). The CDR3 has 14 amino acids. The germline V and J ends were trimmed by 5 bases and 1 base, with 11 bases remaining between them. The CDR3: CASSRSGSQETQYF. In nucleotides, the CDR3 is TGTGCCAGCAGCCGATCCGGGAGCCAAGAGACCCAGTACTTC.

This clone was seen a single time. This chain links TRBV9 with TRBJ1-6; D is unclear. In germline, CDR1 is SGDLS, CDR2 YYNGEE. This CDR3 is built from 15 residues. Trimming removed 3 bases from V and 0 bases from J, with 7 bases in between. The chain's CDR3 is CASSEQSSYNSPLHF. CDR3 nucleotide sequence: TGTGCCAGCAGCGAACAAAGCTCCTATAATTCACCCCTCCACTTT.

The chain joins TRBV9 to TRBJ2-1, with D tentatively TRBD2 (5 bases). Germline CDR1 reads SGDLS; CDR2 reads YYNGEE. The ends were cut back, 3 bases at V and 8 bases at J, with 15 bases in the middle. The CDR3 runs to 14 residues. The CDR3 spells CASSAQDTRHEQFF. The CDR3 nucleotides are TGTGCCAGCAGCGCCCAAGACACTAGGCATGAGCAGTTCTTC.

The rearrangement joins TRBV5-4 to TRBJ1-2; maybe TRBD1 (6 bases). V lost 4 bases and J 2 bases, leaving 18 bases between the germline ends. The germline gives CDR1 SGHNT, CDR2 YYREEE (reference sequence). The CDR3 totals 16 residues. CDR3 loop: CASSPEDSLTNYGYTF. The CDR3 nucleotides are TGTGCCAGCAGCCCGGAGGACAGCCTAACGAACTATGGCTACACCTTC. The full variable domain, its missing parts supplied by reference TRBV5-4 and TRBJ1-2, is ETGVTQSPTHLIKTRGQQVTLRCSSQSGHNTVSWYQQALGQGPQFIFQYYREEENGRGNFPPRFSGLQFPNYSSELNVNALELDDSALYLCASSPEDSLTNYGYTFGSGTRLTVV.

The gene calls are TRBV19 and TRBJ1-2; TRBD1 is a possible D gene (5 bases). The V gene lost 6 bases and the J gene lost 7 bases, with 18 bases spanning the gap. The CDR3 runs to 14 residues. Germline V CDR1 and CDR2: LNHDA, SQIVND (reference sequence). The CDR3 region has the DNA TGTGCCAGTAGAGAGACAGAGCTCCTAGGTGGCTACACCTTC. Protein product: CASRETELLGGYTF. The full variable domain, in which reference TRBV19 and TRBJ1-2 provide the parts outside the CDR3, is DGGITQSPKYLFRKEGQNVTLSCEQNLNHDAMYWYRQDPGQGLRLIYYSQIVNDFQKGDIAEGYSVSREKKESFPLTVTSAQKNPTAFYLCASRETELLGGYTFGSGTRLTVV.

The chain links TRBV7-9 to TRBJ2-7, with D possibly TRBD2 on 5 matching bases. This CDR3 is 14 amino acids long. Between the trimmed V and J ends, which lost 5 bases and 1 base, there was a span of 12 bases. Per germline, CDR1 SEHNR and CDR2 FQNEAQ (reference sequence). CDR3 DNA sequence: TGTGCCAGCAGCCATAGCGAGATTTCCTACGAGCAGTACTTC. Translating gives CASSHSEISYEQYF.

This clone was detected a few times. V is TRBV12-5 and J is TRBJ2-3; TRBD2 aligns across 9 bases. The trim removed 1 base at V and 5 bases at J, leaving 4 bases unmatched. Germline values: CDR1 LGHNT, CDR2 FRNRAP. The CDR3 runs 15 residues. CDR3 loop: CASGLARGGIDTQYF. The CDR3 DNA follows: TGTGCTAGTGGTTTGGCGCGGGGGGGCATAGATACGCAGTATTTT.

The chain is built from TRBV19 and TRBJ2-1; 12 nucleotides line up with TRBD2. The CDR3 totals 15 residues. Germline CDR1 LNHDA, CDR2 SQIVND (reference sequence). Trimming cost V 5 bases and J 4 bases; bases outside gene matches: 3. The CDR3 loop reads CASSSSGRVYNEQFF. CDR3 nucleotides: TGTGCCAGTAGTTCTAGCGGGAGGGTGTACAATGAGCAGTTCTTC.

V gene TRBV4-1 combines with J gene TRBJ2-1; a possible D gene is TRBD2 (6 bases). The V and J ends lost 3 bases and 5 bases respectively, with 14 bases between them. The V gene's germline CDR1 is MGHRA and CDR2 YSYEKL. This CDR3 has 15 amino acids. Here the CDR3 reads CASSQLVGGNNEQFF. In nucleotides, the CDR3 is TGCGCCAGCAGCCAGCTGGTAGGCGGGAACAATGAGCAGTTCTTC.

The DNA of the CDR3 is TGTGCCAGCAGCTCTAGATCAGGGGCGCGGAATTCACCCCTCCACTTT. Its protein is CASSSRSGARNSPLHF. The rearrangement uses TRBV11-1 and TRBJ1-6; D perhaps matches TRBD1 (6 bases). Germline assignment: CDR1 SGHAT and CDR2 FQDESV (reference sequence). V shed 4 bases and J shed 7 bases, with 17 bases lying between them. The CDR3 totals 16 residues.

This clone was seen just once. At the DNA level, this CDR3 is encoded by other sequences in the same sample as well. Here the CDR3 DNA reads TGTGCCATCAGTGAAGGGACTAGCGGGGTCACAGATACGCAGTATTTT. It is translated as CAISEGTSGVTDTQYF. The chain combines TRBV10-3 with TRBJ2-3, with TRBD2 identical over 13 bases. Losses at the gene ends were 3 bases for V and 2 bases for J; bases not matched to a gene: 2. This CDR3 region has 16 residues. Germline CDR1 reads ENHRY; CDR2 reads SYGVKD.

This clone has only one observation. The CDR3 is CASSPTGSGNTIYF. In DNA form, the CDR3 reads TGTGCCAGCAGCCCCACAGGGAGCGGAAACACCATATATTTT. The rearrangement links TRBV7-2 to TRBJ1-3, with D perhaps matching TRBD1 (6 bases). V gave up 5 bases and J gave up 4 bases, with 12 bases separating them. Germline CDR1 reads SGHTA; CDR2 reads FQGNSA. The length of the CDR3 is 14 residues.

The chain combines TRBV30 with TRBJ2-1; 12 positions agree with TRBD2. The CDR3 is made up of 19 amino acids. Losses at the gene ends were 5 bases for V and 6 bases for J; bases not matched to a gene: 20. Germline lookup yields CDR1 GTSNPN and CDR2 SVGIG (reference sequence). CDR3 DNA: TGTGCCTGGCGACTAGCGGGAGTCTTTTCAATCTATGTCCCCAATGAGCAGTTCTTC. Amino acid sequence: CAWRLAGVFSIYVPNEQFF.

This chain's CDR3 is CASSPSTGSHQPQHF. CDR3 nucleotides: TGTGCCAGCAGTCCCTCAACAGGTAGTCATCAGCCCCAGCATTTT. This chain connects TRBV27 to TRBJ1-5, with D perhaps TRBD1 (5 bases). Trimming took off 5 bases at V and 5 bases at J, with 16 bases between the two ends. Germline-derived CDR1 and CDR2 are MNHEY and SMNVEV (reference sequence). CDR3 size: 15 residues.

The chain links TRBV2 to TRBJ2-7; maybe TRBD1 (6 bases). From germline, CDR1 is SNHLY and CDR2 FYNNEI. Between the trimmed V and J ends, which lost 6 bases and 1 base, there was a span of 13 bases. The CDR3 is 14 residues long. CDR3 coding DNA: TGTGCCAGCAGCGCGACGGGGACATCCTACGAGCAGTACTTC. This translates into CASSATGTSYEQYF.

The J gene is TRBJ2-1, the V gene TRBV6-5; 9 nucleotides match TRBD1. This CDR3 has 15 residues. V was pared by 8 bases and J by 7 bases, with 12 bases of the junction left unmatched. Germline CDR1 reads MNHEY; CDR2 reads SVGAGI. Here the CDR3 reads CASSGEGQGGNEQFF. CDR3 nucleotide sequence: TGTGCCAGCTCGGGGGAGGGACAGGGTGGAAATGAGCAGTTCTTC.

The genes are TRBV18 and TRBJ1-4; D call uncertain. Germline assignment: CDR1 KGHSH and CDR2 LQKENI. CDR3 length: 13 residues. Deletions cut 3 bases from V and 5 bases from J, with 7 bases between. The CDR3 sequence is CASSPLRNEKLFF. The DNA of the CDR3 is TGTGCCAGCTCACCTTTACGGAATGAAAAACTGTTTTTT.

The chain has TRBV27 and TRBJ2-7; D remains ambiguous. Trimming shortened V by 3 bases and J by 3 bases, and 9 bases separated the two germline ends. The germline V gene has CDR1 MNHEY and CDR2 SMNVEV (reference sequence). The CDR3 extends over 13 amino acids. The DNA of the CDR3 is TGTGCCAGCAGTTTGGGCACGCACTACGAGCAGTACTTC. Encoded protein: CASSLGTHYEQYF.

This clone has just a few counts. The genes are TRBV6-5 and TRBJ2-7; D is undetermined. V dropped 0 bases and J dropped 0 bases, with 9 bases sitting between them. The CDR3 is 15 residues long. In germline, CDR1 is MNHEY, CDR2 SVGAGI. The CDR3 sequence: CASSYSLSGSYEQYF. The CDR3 region has the DNA TGTGCCAGCAGTTACTCACTCTCGGGCTCCTACGAGCAGTACTTC.

The chain is built from TRBV7-9 and TRBJ1-1; D ambiguous. The CDR3 is made up of 18 amino acids. The V end lost 0 bases, the J end lost 0 bases, and 17 bases lay between the germline ends. CDR1 and CDR2 (germline): SEHNR, FQNEAQ (reference sequence). CDR3 in amino acids: CASSLANQKQLMNTEAFF. The CDR3 DNA is TGTGCCAGCAGCTTAGCGAACCAGAAACAGCTCATGAACACTGAAGCTTTCTTT.